What follows describes a single T cell receptor beta chain. These data belong to a study of cytomegalovirus exposure and HLA in healthy donors. Background on the study: The Caucasian-associated ancestry cluster held around 76% of 300 to 450 genotyped donors.

PCR involved 60 Vbeta and 13 Jbeta primers. Data came from immunoSEQ multiplex PCR; TCRdb stores just in-frame clones and leaves some out. The sample has more than 150,000 clones, more than 70% seen once. In germline, CDR1 is SGHVS, CDR2 FNYEAQ. The CDR3 has 17 residues. The J segment lost 5 bases and the V segment lost 4 bases, leaving 14 bases of the junction unmatched. V and J are TRBV7-6 and TRBJ1-1, with 9 nucleotides matching TRBD1. Sequencing used PBMCs. This sequence originates from a woman between 35 and 50 years old in good health and CMV-seropositive. The CDR3 coding sequence is TGTGCCAGCAGCTCAGGGGGGACAGGGAGGTTGGAGACTGAAGCTTTCTTT. This gives the protein CASSSGGTGRLETEAFF.